This TCR beta chain was profiled in a study of post-analysis software for immune sequencing data. Study-wide findings and caveats: TRBV5-6, TRBV5-1 and TRBV20-1 were among five TRBV segments more frequent in patients than controls.

Built from TCR beta cDNA, the libraries had unique molecular identifiers in them. One entry per CDR3 protein results from TCRdb running MiXCR on the PCR reads. The table lists about 430,000 distinct CDR3 sequences, approximately 39% of them singletons. In the case of this clonotype: The antigen remains unidentified. One junction end does not reproduce the germline sequence, and a read error may be involved.

CDR1 and CDR2 (germline): SGHVS, FNYEAQ. The CDR3 has 18 amino acids. The origin of this receptor is a girl aged 2 to 9 with multiple sclerosis. The genes are TRBV7-6 and TRBJ2-3, with 10 bases lining up with TRBD2. The specimen was blood. The chain's CDR3 is CANSRSRTSGASTDTQYF. The CDR3 DNA follows: TGTGCCAACAGCCGCAGTAGGACTAGCGGAGCTAGCACAGATACGCAGTATTTT.